This T cell receptor (beta chain) was retrieved from a study of identical twins. TCRdb called the 5' RACE reads again in MiXCR, with one record for every CDR3 protein. The sample includes about 330,000 distinct CDR3 sequences, around 12% seen only once; the top ten take approximately 7.6%. In this sample, this clonotype turned up many times. The antigen remains unidentified. Trimming shortened V by 4 bases and J by 4 bases, and 10 bases separated the two germline ends. The CDR3 contains 12 residues. The germline V gene encodes CDR1 SQVTM and CDR2 ANQGSEA. Whole-study results and caveats: Insertions were reduced in abundant cord blood beta clonotypes but not in memory repertoires.

The same data also went into a second study, on yellow fever vaccine responses in identical twins.

The chain recombines TRBV29-1 with TRBJ1-2, with D possibly being TRBD1 (5 bases). This TCR derives from a woman aged 18-29 years in good health. Specimen: CD8+ T cells sorted from blood. CDR3 nucleotides: TGCAGCGTTGGGCCAGGGAGCTATGGCTACACCTTC. As protein: CSVGPGSYGYTF.